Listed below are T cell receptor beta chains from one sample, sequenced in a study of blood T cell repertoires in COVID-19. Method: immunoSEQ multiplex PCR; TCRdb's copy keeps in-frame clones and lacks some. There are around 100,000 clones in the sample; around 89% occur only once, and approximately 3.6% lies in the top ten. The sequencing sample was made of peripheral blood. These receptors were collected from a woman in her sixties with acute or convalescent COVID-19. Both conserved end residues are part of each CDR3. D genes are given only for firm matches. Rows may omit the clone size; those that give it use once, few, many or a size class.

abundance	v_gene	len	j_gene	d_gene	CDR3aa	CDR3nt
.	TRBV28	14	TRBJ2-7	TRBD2	CASASGGGSYEQYF	TGTGCCAGCGCCAGCGGGGGGGGTTCCTACGAGCAGTACTTC
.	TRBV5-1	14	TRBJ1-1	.	CASSLEPGRTEAFF	TGCGCCAGCAGCTTGGAGCCCGGGAGAACTGAAGCTTTCTTT
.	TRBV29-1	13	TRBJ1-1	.	CSVELYGWTEAFF	TGCAGCGTTGAGTTGTACGGGTGGACTGAAGCTTTCTTT
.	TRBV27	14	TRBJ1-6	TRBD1	CASSLDRVWSPLHF	TGTGCCAGCAGTTTAGACAGGGTTTGGTCACCCCTCCACTTT
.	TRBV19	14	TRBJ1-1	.	CASTRDTDFTEAFF	TGTGCCAGTACCCGGGACACGGACTTCACTGAAGCTTTCTTT
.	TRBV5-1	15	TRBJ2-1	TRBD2	CASSSGLADYNEQFF	TGCGCCAGCAGCTCGGGACTAGCGGATTACAATGAGCAGTTCTTC
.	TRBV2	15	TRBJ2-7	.	CASSEVRRLLGEQYF	TGTGCCAGCAGTGAAGTGAGGAGGCTGCTGGGAGAGCAGTACTTC
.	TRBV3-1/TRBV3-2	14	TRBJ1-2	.	CASSPSAAGYGYTF	TGTGCCAGCAGCCCCTCGGCGGCCGGCTATGGCTACACCTTC
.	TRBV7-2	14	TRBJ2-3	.	CASSSRLVSDTQYF	TGTGCCAGCAGCTCCCGACTAGTATCTGATACGCAGTATTTT
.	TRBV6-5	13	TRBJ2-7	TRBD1	CASSPGQALEQYF	TGTGCCAGCTCCCCCGGACAGGCGCTCGAGCAGTACTTC
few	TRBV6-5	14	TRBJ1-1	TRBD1	CASTRDRVLTEAFF	TGTGCCAGCACGCGGGACAGGGTCCTTACTGAAGCTTTCTTT
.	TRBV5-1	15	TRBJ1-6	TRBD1	CASSLEDRANSPLHF	TGCGCCAGCAGCCTTGAGGACAGGGCTAATTCACCCCTCCACTTT
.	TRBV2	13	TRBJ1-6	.	CAGGDSGNSPLHF	TGTGCCGGAGGGGACTCTGGGAATTCACCCCTCCACTTT
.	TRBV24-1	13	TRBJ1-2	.	CAPDGGLDYGYTF	TGTGCCCCCGACGGAGGGTTGGACTATGGCTACACCTTC
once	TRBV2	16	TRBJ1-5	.	CASSEYSGGGRQPQHF	TGTGCCAGCAGTGAGTATAGTGGGGGGGGCCGTCAGCCCCAGCATTTT
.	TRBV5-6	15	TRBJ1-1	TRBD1	CASSHSGTANTEAFF	TGTGCCAGCAGCCATTCCGGGACAGCGAACACTGAAGCTTTCTTT
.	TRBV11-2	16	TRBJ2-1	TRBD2	CASSPTAEREHNEQFF	TGTGCCAGCAGCCCCACAGCCGAGCGGGAGCACAATGAGCAGTTCTTC
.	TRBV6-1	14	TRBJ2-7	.	CASSEPASSYEQYF	TGTGCCAGCAGTGAACCTGCCAGCTCCTACGAGCAGTACTTC
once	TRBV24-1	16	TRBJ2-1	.	CATSDLGGIGYNEQFF	TGTGCCACCAGTGATTTGGGCGGGATAGGGTACAATGAGCAGTTCTTC
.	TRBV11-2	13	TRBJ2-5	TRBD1	CASSLDRIETQYF	TGTGCCAGCAGCCTGGACAGGATAGAGACCCAGTACTTC
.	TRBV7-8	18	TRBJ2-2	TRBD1	CASSLWGQGSANTGELFF	TGTGCCAGCAGCTTATGGGGACAGGGGTCTGCGAACACCGGGGAGCTGTTTTTT
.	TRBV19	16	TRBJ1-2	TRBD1	CASSLGTGSISYGYTF	TGTGCCAGTAGTCTCGGGACAGGGAGTATCTCCTATGGCTACACCTTC
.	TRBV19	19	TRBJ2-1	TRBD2	CASSALALAGKSSYNEQFF	TGTGCCAGTAGTGCCCTCGCTCTAGCGGGTAAGAGCTCCTACAATGAGCAGTTCTTC
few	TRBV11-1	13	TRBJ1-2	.	CASSPLGGYGYTF	TGTGCCAGCAGCCCCCTGGGGGGGTATGGCTACACCTTC
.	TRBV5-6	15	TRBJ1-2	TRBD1	CASSLAGTVIYGYTF	TGTGCCAGCAGCTTGGCAGGGACAGTAATTTATGGCTACACCTTC
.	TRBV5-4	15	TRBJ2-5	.	CASSLEPYVGETQYF	TGTGCCAGCAGCTTGGAGCCGTATGTCGGGGAGACCCAGTACTTC
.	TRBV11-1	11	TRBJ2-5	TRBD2	CAIDSGGTQYF	TGTGCCATCGACTCGGGGGGGACCCAGTACTTC
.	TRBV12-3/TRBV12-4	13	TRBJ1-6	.	CASRRDGGSPLHF	TGTGCCAGCCGCCGGGACGGGGGATCGCCCCTCCACTTT
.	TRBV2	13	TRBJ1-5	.	CASSDPGAQPQHF	TGTGCCAGCAGCGATCCTGGGGCTCAGCCCCAGCATTTT
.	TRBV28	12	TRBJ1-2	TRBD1	CASTPTGASYTF	TGTGCCAGCACCCCGACAGGGGCCAGCTACACCTTC
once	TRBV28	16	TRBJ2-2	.	CASSSGGGDSTGELFF	TGTGCCAGCAGTTCAGGAGGGGGCGATTCCACCGGGGAGCTGTTTTTT
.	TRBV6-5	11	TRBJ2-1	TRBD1	CASSSHRGQFF	TGTGCCAGCAGTTCTCACAGGGGGCAGTTCTTC
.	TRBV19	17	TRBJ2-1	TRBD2	CASSTFMGASGTNEQFF	TGTGCCAGTAGTACCTTCATGGGGGCTAGCGGGACAAATGAGCAGTTCTTC
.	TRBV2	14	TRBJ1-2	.	CASSEARRAYGYTF	TGTGCCAGCAGTGAAGCGCGCAGGGCCTATGGCTACACCTTC
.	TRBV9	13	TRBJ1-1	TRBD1	CASSAGQGTEAFF	TGTGCCAGCAGCGCTGGACAGGGCACTGAAGCTTTCTTT
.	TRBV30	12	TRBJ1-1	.	CAWSNPGTEAFF	TGTGCCTGGAGTAACCCGGGCACTGAAGCTTTCTTT
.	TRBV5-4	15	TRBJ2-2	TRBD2	CASSYGRRGTGELFF	TGTGCCAGCAGCTACGGGAGGAGGGGCACCGGGGAGCTGTTTTTT
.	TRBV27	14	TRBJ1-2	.	CASSPGTISHGYTF	TGTGCCAGCAGCCCGGGGACAATTAGCCATGGCTACACCTTC
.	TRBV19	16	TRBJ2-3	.	CASSIGWPFGTDTQYF	TGTGCCAGTAGTATAGGTTGGCCTTTCGGCACAGATACGCAGTATTTT
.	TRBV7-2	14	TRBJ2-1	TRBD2	CASSAQLAGGRQFF	TGTGCCAGCAGCGCCCAACTAGCGGGAGGGCGGCAGTTCTTC
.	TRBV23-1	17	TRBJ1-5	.	CASSQSMDSYSNQPQHF	TGCGCCAGCAGTCAATCCATGGACAGTTATAGCAATCAGCCCCAGCATTTT
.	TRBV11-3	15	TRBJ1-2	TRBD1	CASSSGTGKGYGYTF	TGTGCCAGCAGCTCCGGGACAGGGAAGGGCTATGGCTACACCTTC
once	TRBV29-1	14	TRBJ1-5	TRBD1	CSVRDRDANQPQHF	TGCAGCGTGCGGGACAGGGATGCAAATCAGCCCCAGCATTTT
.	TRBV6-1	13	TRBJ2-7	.	CASSEQGSYEQYF	TGTGCCAGCAGTGAACAGGGGTCCTACGAGCAGTACTTC
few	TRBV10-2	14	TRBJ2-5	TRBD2	CASRFSGRQETQYF	TGCGCCAGCAGATTTAGCGGGAGACAAGAGACCCAGTACTTC
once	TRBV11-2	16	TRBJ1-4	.	CASSFSDFATNEKLFF	TGTGCCAGCAGCTTCTCCGACTTTGCAACTAATGAAAAACTGTTTTTT
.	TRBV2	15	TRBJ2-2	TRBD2	CASELRTSYTGELFF	TGTGCCAGCGAGCTTCGGACTAGCTACACCGGGGAGCTGTTTTTT
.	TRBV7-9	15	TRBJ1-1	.	CASSPMRGGNTEAFF	TGTGCCAGCAGCCCCATGCGGGGAGGGAACACTGAAGCTTTCTTT
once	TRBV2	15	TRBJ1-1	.	CASSGVTGGRTEAFF	TGTGCCAGCAGTGGAGTAACTGGAGGTCGGACTGAAGCTTTCTTT
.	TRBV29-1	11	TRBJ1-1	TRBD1	CSVPSTGEAFF	TGCAGCGTACCCTCGACAGGGGAAGCTTTCTTT
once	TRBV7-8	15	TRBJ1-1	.	CASSLAGGFSTEAFF	TGTGCCAGCAGCTTAGCGGGCGGGTTCAGCACTGAAGCTTTCTTT
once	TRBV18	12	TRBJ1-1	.	CASSTQGTEAFF	TGTGCCAGCTCAACTCAGGGGACTGAAGCTTTCTTT
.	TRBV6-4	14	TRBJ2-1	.	CASSSLGAVNEQFF	TGTGCCAGCAGTAGTCTGGGGGCGGTAAATGAGCAGTTCTTC
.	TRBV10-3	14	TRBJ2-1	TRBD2	CAISGGGYLDEQFF	TGTGCCATCAGTGGGGGAGGGTATTTAGATGAGCAGTTCTTC
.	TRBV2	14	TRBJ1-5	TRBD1	CASRDREGSQPQHF	TGTGCCAGCAGGGACAGGGAAGGGAGTCAGCCCCAGCATTTT